The 8 T cell receptor beta chains listed next were all sequenced from one sample in a study of T cell changes during pregnancy in multiple sclerosis. Method: immunoSEQ multiplex PCR; TCRdb's copy keeps in-frame clones and lacks some. Of about 100,000 clones in the sample, 92% were seen once. Here the sequenced sample was peripheral blood, taken after pregnancy. These receptors were collected from a female donor with multiple sclerosis, enrolled in a pregnancy study.

This chain links TRBV30 with TRBJ2-5, with D perhaps TRBD2 (5 bases). The CDR3 extends over 11 amino acids. In germline, CDR1 is GTSNPN, CDR2 SVGIG (reference sequence). Trimming took off 2 bases at V and 9 bases at J, with 10 bases between the two ends. CDR3 loop: CAWSFGISQYF. Here the CDR3 DNA reads TGTGCCTGGAGTTTCGGGATCTCCCAGTACTTC.

The CDR3 is CASSQVGGRYEQYF. The CDR3 bases are TGCGCCAGCAGCCAGGTCGGGGGGCGGTACGAGCAGTACTTC. The rearrangement uses TRBV4-1 and TRBJ2-7, with a weak D call TRBD2 (7 bases). Per the germline V gene, CDR1 is MGHRA and CDR2 is YSYEKL. The ends were cut back, 3 bases at V and 4 bases at J, with 13 bases in the middle. This CDR3 has 14 amino acids.

V is TRBV14 and J is TRBJ1-2, with D perhaps matching TRBD1 (5 bases). The CDR3 spans 12 residues. From germline, CDR1 is SGHDN and CDR2 FVKESK. The V end lost 5 bases, the J end lost 4 bases, and 8 bases lay between the germline ends. CDR3 sequence: CASSTGVYGYTF. CDR3 nucleotides: TGTGCCAGCAGCACAGGAGTCTATGGCTACACCTTC.

This chain links TRBV7-2 with TRBJ2-7; maybe TRBD2 (7 bases). Germline V CDR1 and CDR2: SGHTA, FQGNSA. Trimming cost V 1 base and J 2 bases, with 12 bases left between them. The CDR3 is made up of 15 amino acids. This CDR3 reads CASSLEGGAPYEQYF. The CDR3 DNA follows: TGTGCCAGCAGCTTAGAGGGGGGGGCCCCCTACGAGCAGTACTTC.

This clone was detected once. V usage is TRBV7-2 and J usage is TRBJ2-3, with 8 bases that match TRBD2. The trim removed 3 bases at V and 2 bases at J, leaving 13 bases unmatched. This CDR3 has 18 residues. CDR1 is SGHTA, CDR2 FQGNSA, per germline. CDR3 sequence (DNA): TGTGCCAGCAGCTTGTCCCCGGCGGCGGGGGGATTCACAGATACGCAGTATTTT. Its translation: CASSLSPAAGGFTDTQYF.

The V gene is TRBV4-1, the J gene TRBJ2-1; 7 positions agree with TRBD1. Per the germline V gene, CDR1 is MGHRA and CDR2 is YSYEKL. The junction had 14 bases not matched to a gene; V was cut back by 0 bases and J by 0 bases. This CDR3 spans 20 amino acids. Written as DNA, the CDR3 is TGCGCCAGCAGCCAAGATGTGACAGGGTCCCGTTCCAGCTCCTACAATGAGCAGTTCTTC. Amino acid sequence: CASSQDVTGSRSSSYNEQFF.

This chain uses TRBV28 with TRBJ1-4, with 10 bases lining up with TRBD1. With 3 bases clipped from V and 7 bases from J, the junction kept 5 bases outside the gene matches. This CDR3 is built from 15 residues. Germline CDR1 is MDHEN and CDR2 is SYDVKM. The CDR3 region has the DNA TGTGCCAGCAGTTTGGGGGGACAGGGGTCTGAAAAACTGTTTTTT. Its protein product is CASSLGGQGSEKLFF.

V and J are TRBV2 and TRBJ2-2; D is possibly TRBD1 (6 bases). The germline V gene encodes CDR1 SNHLY and CDR2 FYNNEI. CDR3 length: 14 residues. Trimming removed 4 bases from V and 4 bases from J, with 10 bases in between. The CDR3 protein is CASSVTGSTGELFF. Written as DNA, the CDR3 is TGTGCCAGCAGTGTCACAGGGAGCACCGGGGAGCTGTTTTTT.